This TCR beta chain was captured by sequencing in a study of brain T cells in children with intractable seizures. On this clone itself: What it binds is not known.

The CDR3 has 15 residues. Clones were sequenced by immunoSEQ multiplex PCR, and TCRdb holds only the in-frame ones, with some missing. The sample carries 340,000 or so clones, about 94% recorded once. Study-level findings and limits: HCMV serostatus was not known, and viral specificity came from CDR3 similarity only.

As to time point: blood from clinic visit 5 months post-surgery; TSC patient then seizure free. The chain employs TRBV21-1 and TRBJ1-2. TRBV21-1 is assigned pseudogene status. The receptor's source is a boy under two years old with tuberous sclerosis and intractable seizures. Here the sequenced sample was peripheral blood, taken 4 to 5 months after surgery. CDR3 in amino acids: CASSKAVKGNYGYTF. The CDR3 nucleotides read TGTGCCAGCAGCAAAGCGGTCAAGGGCAACTATGGCTACACCTTC.